This TCR beta chain stems from a study of CD8 T cells in ankylosing spondylitis. Study results and caveats: Ankylosing spondylitis blood appeared to carry a characteristic TCR beta motif of roughly 8 highly homologous variants.

TCRdb called the 5' RACE reads again in MiXCR, with one record for every CDR3 protein. The sample records fewer than 250,000 distinct CDR3 sequences, 8% to 11% being singletons. This clonotype was detected ten times or more. Its cognate antigen is unknown. The specimen sequenced was blood, either unsorted or a sorted T cell fraction (not recorded which). The source of this sequence is a male donor with ankylosing spondylitis or in good health (not recorded which).

This CDR3 reads CASSFDRMNTGELFF. Written as DNA, the CDR3 is TGCGCCAGCAGCTTCGACAGAATGAACACCGGGGAGCTGTTTTTT. This sequence joins TRBV5-1 and TRBJ2-2, with D perhaps TRBD1 (5 bases). The CDR3 consists of 15 residues. Germline CDR1 reads SGHRS; CDR2 reads YFSETQ. Trimming removed 2 bases at V and 1 base at J, with 9 bases between.